The 24 T cell receptor beta chains below come from one sample, sequenced in a study. TCRdb used MiXCR to reprocess the 5' RACE reads, holding one entry per CDR3 protein. Among approximately 5,700 distinct CDR3 sequences listed, roughly 34% were seen once. The sequenced sample consisted of naive CD4+ T cells sorted from a lymph node. Regarding subset: naive CD4+ T cells, CD4+CD45RA+CD25-. These receptors were collected from a female donor with breast cancer.

Of note for this clonotype: A read error may account for a junction end that differs from germline. The rearrangement links TRBV20-1 to TRBJ1-2; maybe TRBD1 (5 bases). Germline V gene sequence: CDR1 DFQATT, CDR2 SNEGSKA (reference sequence). The CDR3 length is 16 residues. CDR3 DNA sequence: TGCAGTGCTAGAAACCCGTCCGGACACCCCAACTATGGCTACGCCTTC. It codes for CSARNPSGHPNYGYAF.

Turning to this clonotype: A much larger clone differs from this one at a single base, so this may be a read error. The chain uses TRBV6-6 and TRBJ1-1; D is unclear. Germline-derived CDR1 and CDR2 are MNHNY and SVGAGI (reference sequence). V lost 1 base to trimming and J lost 4 bases, with 13 bases between them. This CDR3 comprises 15 residues. The CDR3 DNA reads as TGTGCCAGCAGTTACTTGATGCGGCGGCTCACTGAAGCTTTCTTT. Residues: CASSYLMRRLTEAFF.

This clonotype is classed as medium-sized. This chain joins TRBV7-3 and TRBJ2-3, with TRBD2 matching over 11 bases. The V gene end was trimmed by 0 bases and the J gene end by 4 bases; junction bases not matched to a gene: 6. The germline gives CDR1 SGHTA, CDR2 FQGTGA. This CDR3 has 17 amino acids. The CDR3 DNA reads TGTGCCAGCAGCTTAACGGTAGCGGGGGGGCCTGCAGATACGCAGTATTTT. Its translation is CASSLTVAGGPADTQYF.

The count of this clonotype is one. The chain is built from TRBV3-1 and TRBJ2-1, with TRBD2 matching over 9 bases. This CDR3 has 15 residues. Germline V gene data show CDR1 as LGHDT and CDR2 as YNNKEL (reference sequence). The junction had 6 bases not matched to a gene; V was cut back by 3 bases and J by 6 bases. Here the CDR3 DNA reads TGTGCCAGCAGCCAGTTAGCGGGGGTGACCAATGAGCAGTTCTTC. It is translated as CASSQLAGVTNEQFF.

The rearrangement uses TRBV28 and TRBJ2-7; 10 positions match TRBD1. CDR1 MDHEN and CDR2 SYDVKM come from the germline V gene. Losses at the gene ends were 3 bases for V and 1 base for J; bases not matched to a gene: 0. This CDR3 is built from 14 residues. In DNA form, the CDR3 reads TGTGCCAGCAGTTTGGGACAGGGGTCCTACGAGCAGTACTTC. Its protein is CASSLGQGSYEQYF.

By share, this clonotype counts as medium-sized. The V gene is TRBV6-5, the J gene TRBJ2-3, with TRBD2 matching 11 bases. V lost 6 bases, J lost 2 bases, and 4 bases stayed unmatched. The CDR3 length is 15 residues. Germline V CDR1 and CDR2: MNHEY, SVGAGI. The CDR3 sequence is CASSLLAGDTDTQYF. CDR3 DNA: TGTGCCAGCAGCTTACTAGCGGGGGACACAGATACGCAGTATTTT.

The J gene is TRBJ2-1, the V gene TRBV30; 8 bases line up with TRBD2. From germline, CDR1 is GTSNPN and CDR2 SVGIG (reference sequence). This CDR3 has 13 residues. Unmatched junction bases numbered 5, after V lost 1 base and J lost 9 bases. CDR3 sequence: CAWSAAGGGEQFF. The CDR3, as DNA: TGTGCCTGGAGTGCCGCGGGAGGCGGTGAGCAGTTCTTC.

In its sample, this clonotype was seen a few times. The chain joins TRBV7-6 to TRBJ1-4; D remains unclear. The CDR3 has 16 residues. V shed 6 bases and J shed 0 bases, with 14 bases lying between them. The germline gives CDR1 SGHVS, CDR2 FNYEAQ. CDR3 in amino acids: CASSPGPMATNEKLFF. CDR3 in DNA: TGTGCCAGCAGTCCCGGGCCAATGGCAACTAATGAAAAACTGTTTTTT. Complete variable domain (other parts from reference TRBV7-6 and TRBJ1-4): GAGVSQSPRYKVTKRGQDVALRCDPISGHVSLYWYRQALGQGPEFLTYFNYEAQQDKSGLPNDRFSAERPEGSISTLTIQRTEQRDSAMYRCASSPGPMATNEKLFFGSGTQLSVL.

This clonotype was found a few times. This may come from a read error, since a much larger clone is one base off. The chain couples TRBV20-1 to TRBJ1-3; D possibly corresponds to TRBD1 (5 bases). CDR1 DFQATT and CDR2 SNEGSKA come from the germline V gene (reference sequence). V shed 0 bases and J shed 2 bases, with 11 bases lying between them. This CDR3 has 15 amino acids. CDR3 coding DNA: TGCAGTGCTAGAGAAATGGAACAGGCTGGAAACACCATATATTTT. This gives the protein CSAREMEQAGNTIYF.

This clonotype occurred a few times. CDR3 sequence: CSAGGGEDTQYF. The CDR3 DNA reads TGCAGTGCTGGCGGGGGGGAAGATACGCAGTATTTT. The rearrangement links TRBV20-1 to TRBJ2-3; 9 bases match TRBD2. This CDR3 is built from 12 residues. V lost 5 bases and J lost 5; bases outside the gene matches: 2. Germline values: CDR1 DFQATT, CDR2 SNEGSKA (reference sequence).

This clonotype was seen a handful of times. V usage is TRBV5-1 and J usage is TRBJ2-2; 10 bases map to TRBD2. Germline V gene data show CDR1 as SGHRS and CDR2 as YFSETQ. V trimming: 0 bases; J trimming: 6 bases; junction bases outside the gene matches: 2. The CDR3 is made up of 15 amino acids. CDR3 region: CASSLDLAGAGELFF. CDR3 sequence (DNA): TGCGCCAGCAGCTTGGACCTAGCGGGAGCCGGGGAGCTGTTTTTT.

This clonotype was counted between two and nine times. The rearrangement uses TRBV20-1 and TRBJ2-1; D may be TRBD2 (7 bases). V gave up 3 bases and J gave up 8 bases, with 11 bases separating them. The germline gives CDR1 DFQATT, CDR2 SNEGSKA (reference sequence). CDR3 length equals 12 residues. CDR3 in DNA: TGCAGTGCTAGTGGGGGGGGCCATGAGCAGTTCTTC. Amino acid sequence: CSASGGGHEQFF.

This chain joins TRBV15 and TRBJ2-3, with D possibly matching TRBD2 (7 bases). CDR3 size: 16 residues. The germline V gene encodes CDR1 LNHNV and CDR2 YYDKDF (reference sequence). Trimming stripped 7 bases from V and 1 base from J, with 18 bases between. The CDR3 nucleotides read TGTGCCACCAACGGAGATGGCGGGGGCCGCACAGATACGCAGTATTTT. Translating gives CATNGDGGGRTDTQYF.

The chain links TRBV5-1 to TRBJ2-1, with no clear D. Looked up from germline, CDR1 is SGHRS and CDR2 is YFSETQ. Trimming left V 4 bases short and J 0 bases short, with 14 bases between. This CDR3 comprises 16 residues. CDR3 DNA: TGCGCCAGCAGCCGCCCGGACCGGAGCTCCTACAATGAGCAGTTCTTC. Translation: CASSRPDRSSYNEQFF.

Sample share makes this clonotype medium-sized. The J gene is TRBJ1-6, the V gene TRBV3-1, with TRBD1 as a possible D gene (5 bases). The CDR3 loop spans 16 amino acids. The V end was cut by 4 bases, the J end by 0 bases, with 10 bases between. Germline-derived CDR1 and CDR2 are LGHDT and YNNKEL (reference sequence). CDR3 nucleotide sequence: TGTGCCAGCAGCCGGGACGGAAGCTCCTATAATTCACCCCTCCACTTT. Protein sequence: CASSRDGSSYNSPLHF.

The chain uses TRBV6-2 or TRBV6-3 and TRBJ2-3, with D hard to call. The CDR3 is 13 amino acids. Germline V gene sequence: CDR1 MNHEY, CDR2 SVGEGT. Trimming removed 1 base from V and 4 bases from J, with 6 bases in between. CDR3 bases: TGTGCCAGCAGTTACTATGGCCCAGATACGCAGTATTTT. Protein: CASSYYGPDTQYF.

As concerns this clonotype: One end of the junction varies from germline; a read error may be responsible. The chain carries TRBV2 and TRBJ2-3; 8 bases line up with TRBD2. The CDR3 is 15 amino acids. Germline assignment: CDR1 SNHLY and CDR2 FYNNEI. The CDR3: CASSVGGLDSETQYF. CDR3 sequence (DNA): TGTGCCAGCAGTGTGGGGGGACTAGACTCAGAAACGCAGTATTTT.

Only a few counts were recorded for this clonotype. CDR3 amino acids: CASSFDREEPQHF. In DNA, the CDR3 is TGTGCCAGCAGCTTCGACAGGGAGGAACCCCAGCATTTT. The gene calls are TRBV5-4 and TRBJ1-5; the match to TRBD1 covers 7 bases. The CDR3 runs to 13 residues. With V trimmed by 2 bases and J by 10 bases, 6 bases remained unmatched. Germline-derived CDR1 and CDR2 are SGHNT and YYREEE (reference sequence). The whole variable domain, remainder taken from reference TRBV5-4 and TRBJ1-5, is ETGVTQSPTHLIKTRGQQVTLRCSSQSGHNTVSWYQQALGQGPQFIFQYYREEENGRGNFPPRFSGLQFPNYSSELNVNALELDDSALYLCASSFDREEPQHFGDGTRLSIL.

In this sample, this clonotype turned up a few times. The V call is TRBV7-9, the J call TRBJ2-3; D is perhaps TRBD2 (6 bases). The CDR3 contains 13 residues. The germline gives CDR1 SEHNR, CDR2 FQNEAQ (reference sequence). V lost 9 bases and J 8 bases, leaving 18 bases between the germline ends. The CDR3 region is CASLNRESRTQYF. CDR3 coding DNA: TGTGCCAGTCTGAATCGGGAGTCCCGTACGCAGTATTTT.

This chain joins TRBV7-9 and TRBJ1-3, with D unclear. V lost 2 bases to trimming and J lost 0 bases, with 8 bases between them. CDR1 and CDR2 (germline): SEHNR, FQNEAQ (reference sequence). The CDR3 is 15 residues long. The CDR3 loop reads CASSLQLGSGNTIYF. The CDR3, as DNA: TGTGCCAGCAGCTTACAGCTTGGCTCTGGAAACACCATATATTTT.

The chain combines TRBV28 with TRBJ2-5; no clear D. Germline V gives CDR1 MDHEN, CDR2 SYDVKM. With 4 bases removed from V and 2 bases from J, the gap between germline ends came to 17 bases. The length of the CDR3 is 16 residues. CDR3 bases: TGTGCCAGCAGTTCTATACCGGGCCGTACTCAAGAGACCCAGTACTTC. Translation: CASSSIPGRTQETQYF.

This clonotype is medium-sized in the sample. The rearrangement links TRBV28 to TRBJ2-7; 11 bases match TRBD2. CDR3 length: 13 amino acids. The V gene's germline CDR1 is MDHEN and CDR2 SYDVKM. V lost 5 bases, J lost 7 bases, and 4 bases stayed unmatched. CDR3 loop: CASSPGLAEEQYF. CDR3 DNA sequence: TGTGCCAGCAGTCCGGGACTAGCGGAAGAGCAGTACTTC.

The chain joins TRBV5-4 to TRBJ2-1; 7 bases line up with TRBD2. The CDR3 totals 15 residues. CDR1 is SGHNT and CDR2 is YYREEE in the germline V gene (reference sequence). V shed 0 bases and J 3 bases; nucleotides not matched to a gene: 3. CDR3 loop: CASSLDPSGYNEQFF. The CDR3 bases are TGTGCCAGCAGCTTGGATCCTAGCGGCTACAATGAGCAGTTCTTC.

This clonotype was seen a few times. This sequence joins TRBV6-1 and TRBJ2-6; perhaps TRBD1 as D (5 bases). V lost 2 bases and J 0 bases, leaving 11 bases between the germline ends. This CDR3 spans 17 amino acids. Germline loops: CDR1 MNHNS, CDR2 SASEGT. As DNA, the CDR3 is TGTGCCAGCAGTGAACAGGGTCCCAACTCTGGGGCCAACGTCCTGACTTTC. Its translation: CASSEQGPNSGANVLTF.